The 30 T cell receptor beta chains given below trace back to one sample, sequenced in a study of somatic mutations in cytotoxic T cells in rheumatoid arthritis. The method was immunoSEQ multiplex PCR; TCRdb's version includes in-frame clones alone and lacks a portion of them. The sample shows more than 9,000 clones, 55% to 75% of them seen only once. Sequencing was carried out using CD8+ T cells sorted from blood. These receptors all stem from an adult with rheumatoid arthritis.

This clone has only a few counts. This CDR3 is CASSPLNRVYEQYF. DNA of the CDR3: TGTGCCAGCTCACCCTTAAACAGGGTTTACGAGCAGTACTTC. This sequence joins TRBV18 and TRBJ2-7, with D possibly TRBD1 on 6 matching bases. Germline lookup yields CDR1 KGHSH and CDR2 LQKENI. V was shortened by 3 bases and J by 4 bases, with 13 bases between the two germline ends. This CDR3 is built from 14 residues.

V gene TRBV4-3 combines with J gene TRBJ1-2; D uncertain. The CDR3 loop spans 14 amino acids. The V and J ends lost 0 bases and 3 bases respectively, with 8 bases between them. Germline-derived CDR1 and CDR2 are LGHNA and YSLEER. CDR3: CASSQEDGYYGYTF. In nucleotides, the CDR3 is TGCGCCAGCAGCCAAGAGGACGGTTACTATGGCTACACCTTC.

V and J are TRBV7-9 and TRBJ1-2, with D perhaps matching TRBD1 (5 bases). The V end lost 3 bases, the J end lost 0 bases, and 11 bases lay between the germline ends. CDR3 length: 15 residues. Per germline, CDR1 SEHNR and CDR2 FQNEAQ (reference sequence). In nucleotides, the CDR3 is TGTGCCAGCAGCTTTGGGCAGGGCGCTAACTATGGCTACACCTTC. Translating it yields CASSFGQGANYGYTF.

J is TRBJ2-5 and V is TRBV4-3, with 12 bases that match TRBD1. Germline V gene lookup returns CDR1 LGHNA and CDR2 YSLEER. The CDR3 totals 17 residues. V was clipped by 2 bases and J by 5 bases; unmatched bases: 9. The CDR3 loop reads CASSQTIGTGGKETQYF. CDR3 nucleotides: TGCGCCAGCAGCCAAACTATCGGGACAGGGGGCAAGGAGACCCAGTACTTC.

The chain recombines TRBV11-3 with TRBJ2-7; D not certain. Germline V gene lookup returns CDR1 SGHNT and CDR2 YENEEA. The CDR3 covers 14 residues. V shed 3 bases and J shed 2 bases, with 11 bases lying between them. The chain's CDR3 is CASSLRVNPYEQYF. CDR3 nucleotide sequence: TGTGCCAGCAGCTTGCGAGTGAACCCCTACGAGCAGTACTTC.

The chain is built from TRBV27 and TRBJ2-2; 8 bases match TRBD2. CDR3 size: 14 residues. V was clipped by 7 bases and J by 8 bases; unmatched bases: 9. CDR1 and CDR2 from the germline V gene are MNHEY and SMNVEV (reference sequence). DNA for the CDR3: TGTGCCAGCAATCCGGGGGGGCTGTCGGGGGAGCTGTTTTTT. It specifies CASNPGGLSGELFF.

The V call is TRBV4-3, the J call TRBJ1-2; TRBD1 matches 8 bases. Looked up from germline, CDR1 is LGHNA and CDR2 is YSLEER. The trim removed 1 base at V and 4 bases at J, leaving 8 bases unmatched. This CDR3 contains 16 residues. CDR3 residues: CASSQGRQGTRYGYTF. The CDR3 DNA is TGCGCCAGCAGCCAAGGAAGACAGGGGACCCGCTATGGCTACACCTTC.

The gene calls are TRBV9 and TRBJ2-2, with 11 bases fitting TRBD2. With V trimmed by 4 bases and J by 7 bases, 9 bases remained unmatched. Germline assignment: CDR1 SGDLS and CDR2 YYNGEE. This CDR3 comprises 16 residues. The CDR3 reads CASSPVAGGPGGELFF. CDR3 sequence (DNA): TGTGCCAGCAGCCCCGTAGCGGGGGGGCCGGGCGGGGAGCTGTTTTTT.

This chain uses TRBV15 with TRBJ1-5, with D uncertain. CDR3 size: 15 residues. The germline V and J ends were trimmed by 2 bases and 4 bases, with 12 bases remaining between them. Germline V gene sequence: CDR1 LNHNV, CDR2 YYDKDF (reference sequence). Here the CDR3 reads CATSRIPLGNQPQHF. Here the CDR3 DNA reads TGTGCCACCAGCAGAATACCATTGGGTAATCAGCCCCAGCATTTT.

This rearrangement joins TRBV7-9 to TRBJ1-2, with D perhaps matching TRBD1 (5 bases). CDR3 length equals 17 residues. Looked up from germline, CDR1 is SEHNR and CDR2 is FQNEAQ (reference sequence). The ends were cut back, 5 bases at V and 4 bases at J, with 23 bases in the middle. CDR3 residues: CASSPTGYTGTFYGYTF. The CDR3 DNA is TGTGCCAGCAGCCCTACAGGCTATACCGGGACTTTCTATGGCTACACCTTC.

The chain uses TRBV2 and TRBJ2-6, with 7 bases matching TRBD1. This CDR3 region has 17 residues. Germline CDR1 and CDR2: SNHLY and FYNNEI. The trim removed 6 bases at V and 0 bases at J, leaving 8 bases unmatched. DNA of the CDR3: TGTGCCAGCAGAGGGACAGATACTAGCTCTGGGGCCAACGTCCTGACTTTC. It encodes CASRGTDTSSGANVLTF.

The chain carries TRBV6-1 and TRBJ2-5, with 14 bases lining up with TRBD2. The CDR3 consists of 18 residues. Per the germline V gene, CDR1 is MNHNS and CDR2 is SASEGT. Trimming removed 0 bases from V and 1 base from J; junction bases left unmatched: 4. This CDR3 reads CASSEASTSGGVQETQYF. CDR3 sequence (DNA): TGTGCCAGCAGTGAAGCATCGACTAGCGGGGGGGTCCAAGAGACCCAGTACTTC.

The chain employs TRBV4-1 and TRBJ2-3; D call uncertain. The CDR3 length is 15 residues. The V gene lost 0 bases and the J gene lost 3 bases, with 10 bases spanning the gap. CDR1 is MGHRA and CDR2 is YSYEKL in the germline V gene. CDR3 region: CASSQDPHGTDTQYF. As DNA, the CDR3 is TGCGCCAGCAGCCAAGATCCCCACGGTACAGATACGCAGTATTTT.

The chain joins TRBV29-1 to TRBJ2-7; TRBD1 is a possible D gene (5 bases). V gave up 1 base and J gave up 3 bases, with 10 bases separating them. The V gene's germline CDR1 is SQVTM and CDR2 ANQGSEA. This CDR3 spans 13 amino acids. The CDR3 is CSVEAAGRYEQYF. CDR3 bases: TGCAGCGTTGAAGCTGCAGGGCGCTACGAGCAGTACTTC.

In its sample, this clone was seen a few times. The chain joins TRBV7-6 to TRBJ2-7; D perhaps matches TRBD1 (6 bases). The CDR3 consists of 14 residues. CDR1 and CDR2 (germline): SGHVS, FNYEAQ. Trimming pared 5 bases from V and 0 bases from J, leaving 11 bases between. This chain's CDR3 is CASSPRDTSYEQYF. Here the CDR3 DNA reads TGTGCCAGCAGCCCCCGGGACACCTCCTACGAGCAGTACTTC.

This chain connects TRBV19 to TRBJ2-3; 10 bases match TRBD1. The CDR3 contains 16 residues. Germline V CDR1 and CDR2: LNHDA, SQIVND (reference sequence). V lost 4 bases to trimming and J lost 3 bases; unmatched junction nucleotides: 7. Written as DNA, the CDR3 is TGTGCCAGTAGTACGACCCCGGGACAGGGGACAGATACGCAGTATTTT. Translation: CASSTTPGQGTDTQYF.

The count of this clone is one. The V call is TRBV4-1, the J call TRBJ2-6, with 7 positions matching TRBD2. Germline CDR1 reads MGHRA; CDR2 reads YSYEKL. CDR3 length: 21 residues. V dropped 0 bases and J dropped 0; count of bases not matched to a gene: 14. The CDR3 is CASSQDPPGRVPSSGANVLTF. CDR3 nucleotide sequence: TGCGCCAGCAGCCAAGATCCGCCAGGGAGGGTCCCAAGCTCTGGGGCCAACGTCCTGACTTTC.

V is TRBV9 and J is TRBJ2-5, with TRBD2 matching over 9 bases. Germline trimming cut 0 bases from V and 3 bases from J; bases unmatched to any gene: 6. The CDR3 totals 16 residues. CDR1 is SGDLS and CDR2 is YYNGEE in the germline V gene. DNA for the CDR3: TGTGCCAGCAGCGTAGACGGCGGGGGGGCAAAAGAGACCCAGTACTTC. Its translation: CASSVDGGGAKETQYF.

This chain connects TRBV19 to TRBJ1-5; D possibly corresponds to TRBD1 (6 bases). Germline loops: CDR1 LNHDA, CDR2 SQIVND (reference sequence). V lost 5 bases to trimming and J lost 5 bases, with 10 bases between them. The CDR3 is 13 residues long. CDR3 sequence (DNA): TGTGCCAGTAGTTCCAACAGGGATCAGCCCCAGCATTTT. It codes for CASSSNRDQPQHF.

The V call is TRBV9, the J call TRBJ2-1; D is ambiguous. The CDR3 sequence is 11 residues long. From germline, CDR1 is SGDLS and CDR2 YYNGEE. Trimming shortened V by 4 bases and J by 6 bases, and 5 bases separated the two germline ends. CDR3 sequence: CASSSLNEQFF. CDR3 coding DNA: TGTGCCAGCAGCTCCCTCAATGAGCAGTTCTTC.

The CDR3 sequence is CASSLDLNSQETQYF. The CDR3 DNA sequence: TGTGCCAGCAGCTTAGATCTCAACAGCCAAGAGACCCAGTACTTC. The chain recombines TRBV11-3 with TRBJ2-5; D remains unclear. Germline CDR1 and CDR2: SGHNT and YENEEA. The V end lost 0 bases, the J end lost 1 base, and 9 bases lay between the germline ends. The CDR3 is 15 residues long.

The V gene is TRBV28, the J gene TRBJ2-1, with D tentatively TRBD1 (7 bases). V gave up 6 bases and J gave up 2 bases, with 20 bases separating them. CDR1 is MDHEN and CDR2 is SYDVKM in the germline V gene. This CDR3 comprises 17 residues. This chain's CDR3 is CASSPSRGQRPYNEQFF. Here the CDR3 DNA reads TGTGCCAGCAGCCCCTCGCGGGGACAGCGCCCCTACAATGAGCAGTTCTTC.

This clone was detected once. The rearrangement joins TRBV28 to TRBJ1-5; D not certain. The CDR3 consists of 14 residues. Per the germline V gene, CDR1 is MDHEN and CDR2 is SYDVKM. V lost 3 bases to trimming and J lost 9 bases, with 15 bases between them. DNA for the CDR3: TGTGCCAGCAGTTTGAGGCCCAACCGATTGCCCCAGCATTTT. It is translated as CASSLRPNRLPQHF.

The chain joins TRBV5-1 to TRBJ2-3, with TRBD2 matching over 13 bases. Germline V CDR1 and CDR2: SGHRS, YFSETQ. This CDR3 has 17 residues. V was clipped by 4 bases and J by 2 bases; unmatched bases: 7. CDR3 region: CASSNYGLAGDTDTQYF. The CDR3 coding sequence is TGCGCCAGCAGCAATTATGGACTAGCGGGGGACACAGATACGCAGTATTTT.

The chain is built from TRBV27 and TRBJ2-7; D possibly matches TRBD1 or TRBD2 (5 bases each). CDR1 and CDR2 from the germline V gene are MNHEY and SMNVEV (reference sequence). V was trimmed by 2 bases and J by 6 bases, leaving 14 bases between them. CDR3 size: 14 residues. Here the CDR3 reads CASSLTVPGSEQYF. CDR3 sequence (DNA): TGTGCCAGCAGTTTAACGGTCCCAGGGAGCGAGCAGTACTTC.

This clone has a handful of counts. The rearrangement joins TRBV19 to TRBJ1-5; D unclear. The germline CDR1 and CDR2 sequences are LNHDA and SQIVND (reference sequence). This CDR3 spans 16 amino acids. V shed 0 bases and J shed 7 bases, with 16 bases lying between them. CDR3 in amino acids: CASSIDGQVLWQPQHF. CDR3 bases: TGTGCCAGTAGTATAGATGGGCAGGTGCTTTGGCAGCCCCAGCATTTT.

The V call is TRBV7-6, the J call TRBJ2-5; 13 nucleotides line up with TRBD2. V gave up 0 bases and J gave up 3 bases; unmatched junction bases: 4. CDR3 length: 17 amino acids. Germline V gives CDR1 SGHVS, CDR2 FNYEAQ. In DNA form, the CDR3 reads TGTGCCAGCAGCTTAGCGGGACTAGCGGGGCCGAAAGAGACCCAGTACTTC. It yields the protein CASSLAGLAGPKETQYF.

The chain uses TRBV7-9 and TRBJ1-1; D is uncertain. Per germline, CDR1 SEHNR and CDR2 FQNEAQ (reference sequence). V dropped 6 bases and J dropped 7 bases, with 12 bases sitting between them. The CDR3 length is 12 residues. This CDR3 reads CASRSEADEAFF. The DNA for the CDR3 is TGTGCCAGCAGGTCGGAGGCGGATGAAGCTTTCTTT.

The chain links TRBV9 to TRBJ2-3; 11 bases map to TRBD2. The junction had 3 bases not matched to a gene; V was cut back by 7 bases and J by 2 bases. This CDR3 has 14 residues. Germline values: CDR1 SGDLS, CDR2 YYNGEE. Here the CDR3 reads CASGTSGITDTQYF. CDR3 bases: TGTGCCAGCGGGACTAGCGGCATCACAGATACGCAGTATTTT.

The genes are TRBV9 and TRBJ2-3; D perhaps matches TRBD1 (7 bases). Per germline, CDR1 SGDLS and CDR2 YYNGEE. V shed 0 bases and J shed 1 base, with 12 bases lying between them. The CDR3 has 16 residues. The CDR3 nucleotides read TGTGCCAGCAGCGTAGCGGGCAGGGGGGGCACAGATACGCAGTATTTT. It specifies CASSVAGRGGTDTQYF.